The sequence of this T cell receptor beta chain was determined in a study of radiation and T cells in renal cell carcinoma. Study results and caveats: Without pretreatment biopsies, baseline tumor clonotype presence was undetermined. Top tumor clonotypes rose in blood 2 weeks post-radiation, then contracted.

The germline V gene has CDR1 GTSNPN and CDR2 SVGIG (reference sequence). This CDR3 has 16 residues. Trimming took off 3 bases at V and 0 bases at J, with 15 bases between the two ends. As to this clone: Its antigen is undetermined.

Sequencing was performed with immunoSEQ multiplex PCR; in TCRdb, only in-frame clones are kept and a portion is missing. In the table there are roughly 100,000 clones, 82% of which are singletons. The time point denotes: baseline pretreatment blood. Treatment of the sample: 15 Gy SBRT to primary tumor, nephrectomy 4 weeks later. Radiation-treated patients gave blood at baseline, week 2 and week 4. This receptor was obtained from a man aged 55 to 69 with renal cell carcinoma. The sequencing here drew on blood, taken from a patient whose treatment included radiotherapy and nephrectomy. The rearrangement uses TRBV30 and TRBJ1-3; D remains ambiguous. For the CDR3, the DNA is TGTGCCTGGAGGGATTTCGCCCTTATCTCTGGAAACACCATATATTTT. This sequence encodes CAWRDFALISGNTIYF.